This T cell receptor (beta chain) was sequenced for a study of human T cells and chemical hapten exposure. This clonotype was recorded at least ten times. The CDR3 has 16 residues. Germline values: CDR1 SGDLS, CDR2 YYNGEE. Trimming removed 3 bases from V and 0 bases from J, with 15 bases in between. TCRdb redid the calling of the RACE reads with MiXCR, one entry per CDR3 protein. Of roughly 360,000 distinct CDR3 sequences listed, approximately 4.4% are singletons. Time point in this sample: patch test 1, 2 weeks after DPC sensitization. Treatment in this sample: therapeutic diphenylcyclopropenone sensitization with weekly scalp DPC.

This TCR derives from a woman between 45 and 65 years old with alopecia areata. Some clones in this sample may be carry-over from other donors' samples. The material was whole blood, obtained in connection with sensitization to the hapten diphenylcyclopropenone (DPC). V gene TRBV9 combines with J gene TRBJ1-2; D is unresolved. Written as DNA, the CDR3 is TGTGCCAGCAGCGCGGGCGCGGCCGCGACTAACTATGGCTACACCTTC. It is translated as CASSAGAAATNYGYTF.